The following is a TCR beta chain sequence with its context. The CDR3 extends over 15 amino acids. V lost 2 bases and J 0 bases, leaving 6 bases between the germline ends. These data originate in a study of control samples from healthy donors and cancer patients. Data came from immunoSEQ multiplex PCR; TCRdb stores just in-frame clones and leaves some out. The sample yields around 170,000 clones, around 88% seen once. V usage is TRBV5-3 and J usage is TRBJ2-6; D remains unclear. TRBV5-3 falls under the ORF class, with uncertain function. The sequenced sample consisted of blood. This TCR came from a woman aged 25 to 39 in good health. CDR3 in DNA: TGTGCCAGAAGCTTCACCTTCTCTGGGGCCAACGTCCTGACTTTC. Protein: CARSFTFSGANVLTF.